This T cell receptor (beta chain) was sequenced in a study of T cell responses to AZD1222 COVID-19 vaccine. On the study more broadly: Recipients boosted at about 4 weeks or about 12 weeks are pooled.

Using immunoSEQ multiplex PCR, the repertoire was profiled, and TCRdb retains in-frame clones only, with some absent. The data hold roughly 150,000 clones, with around 84% observed a single time. This clone was recorded only once. What it binds is not known. Study conclusions and caveats: Reportedly, close to half of spike-specific TCRs are directed against unmutated variant regions. Spike-specific TCR breadth and depth went up after people got two AZD1222 doses. Females outnumbered males among donors, who were mostly white British; clonal diversity was possibly underestimated.

The CDR3 is made up of 11 amino acids. Trimming pared 4 bases from V and 3 bases from J, leaving 6 bases between. In germline, CDR1 is DFQATT, CDR2 SNEGSKA (reference sequence). The sequence was obtained from an adult in good health. The genes are TRBV20-1 and TRBJ1-1; D is undetermined. Here the sequenced sample was peripheral blood, taken on day 0 of AZD1222 vaccination. The CDR3 DNA is TGCAGTGCTATACAGTACACTGAAGCTTTCTTT. Encoded protein: CSAIQYTEAFF.